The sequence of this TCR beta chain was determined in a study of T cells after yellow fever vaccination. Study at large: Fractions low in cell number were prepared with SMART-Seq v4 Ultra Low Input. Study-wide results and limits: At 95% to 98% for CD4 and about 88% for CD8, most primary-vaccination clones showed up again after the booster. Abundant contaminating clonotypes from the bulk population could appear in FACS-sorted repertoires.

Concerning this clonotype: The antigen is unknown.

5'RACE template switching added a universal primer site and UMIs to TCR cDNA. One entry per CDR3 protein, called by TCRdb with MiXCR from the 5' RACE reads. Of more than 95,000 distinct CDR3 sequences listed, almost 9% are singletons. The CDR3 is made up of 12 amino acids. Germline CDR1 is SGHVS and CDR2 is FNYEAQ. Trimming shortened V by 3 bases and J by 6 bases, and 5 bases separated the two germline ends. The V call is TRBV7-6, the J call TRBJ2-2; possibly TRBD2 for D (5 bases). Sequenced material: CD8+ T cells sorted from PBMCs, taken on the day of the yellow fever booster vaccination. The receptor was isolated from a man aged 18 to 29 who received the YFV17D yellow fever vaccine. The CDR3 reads CASSFGAGELFF. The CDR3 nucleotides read TGTGCCAGCAGCTTCGGGGCCGGGGAGCTGTTTTTT.